Presented here are 21 T cell receptor beta chains from one specimen sequenced in a study of blood T cell repertoires in COVID-19. The assay was immunoSEQ multiplex PCR, and TCRdb's table has in-frame clones only and misses some. The repertoire has 130,000 or so clones, around 89% of them found once; the top ten carry 1.5%. The sequencing input was peripheral blood. The receptors here all came from a human donor in a cohort sampled during active COVID-19.

The chain has TRBV19 and TRBJ2-1; possible D gene TRBD2, 6 bases. This CDR3 is built from 15 residues. Per the germline V gene, CDR1 is LNHDA and CDR2 is SQIVND (reference sequence). Trimming cost V 4 bases and J 5 bases, with 15 bases left between them. The CDR3 protein is CASSRFSGLNNEQFF. The CDR3, as DNA: TGTGCCAGTAGTAGATTCTCGGGACTGAACAATGAGCAGTTCTTC.

This chain joins TRBV5-1 and TRBJ1-1; 8 bases line up with TRBD1. Germline trimming cut 1 base from V and 4 bases from J; bases unmatched to any gene: 9. Germline CDR1 reads SGHRS; CDR2 reads YFSETQ. This CDR3 has 16 amino acids. The CDR3: CASSLSTGQGGTEAFF. CDR3 coding DNA: TGCGCCAGCAGCTTGTCCACTGGACAGGGAGGCACTGAAGCTTTCTTT.

The sample holds many counts of this clone. The genes are TRBV10-1 and TRBJ2-3, with a weak D call TRBD2 (6 bases). This CDR3 is built from 15 residues. CDR1 is WNHNN, CDR2 SYGVQD, per germline (reference sequence). V was clipped by 8 bases and J by 2 bases, with 17 bases between them. CDR3: CASLLPGLHTDTQYF. DNA of the CDR3: TGCGCCAGCCTGTTACCGGGACTTCACACAGATACGCAGTATTTT.

The CDR3 DNA reads as TGTGCCAGCAGCTTGGGGGGGACAGGGGCCCCGAACACTGAAGCTTTCTTT. Its translation is CASSLGGTGAPNTEAFF. The V call is TRBV5-6, the J call TRBJ1-1; 10 positions match TRBD1. J lost 1 base, V lost 0 bases, and 6 bases had no gene match. This CDR3 has 17 residues. Germline CDR1 reads SGHDT; CDR2 reads YYEEEE. Filled out from reference TRBV5-6 and TRBJ1-1, the complete variable domain reads DAGVTQSPTHLIKTRGQQVTLRCSPKSGHDTVSWYQQALGQGPQFIFQYYEEEERQRGNFPDRFSGHQFPNYSSELNVNALLLGDSALYLCASSLGGTGAPNTEAFFGQGTRLTVV.

The gene calls are TRBV2 and TRBJ2-7; 9 nucleotides align to TRBD1. The V and J ends lost 0 bases and 1 base, in that order; junction bases with no gene match: 4. The CDR3 is 16 residues long. Germline CDR1 SNHLY, CDR2 FYNNEI. The CDR3 spells CASSEAPGTGSYEQYF. CDR3 nucleotides: TGTGCCAGCAGTGAAGCGCCTGGGACAGGGTCCTACGAGCAGTACTTC.

The chain recombines TRBV28 with TRBJ2-4, with TRBD2 matching 11 bases. The germline V gene encodes CDR1 MDHEN and CDR2 SYDVKM. V shed 4 bases and J 0 bases; nucleotides not matched to a gene: 5. The CDR3 is made up of 17 amino acids. CDR3: CASSWTSGPLAKNIQYF. CDR3 in DNA: TGTGCCAGCAGTTGGACTAGCGGGCCTCTAGCCAAAAACATTCAGTACTTC.

The DNA of the CDR3 is TGTGCCAGCAGCTCCGAGGCGGGTACAGTCTACGAGCAGTACTTC. Translation: CASSSEAGTVYEQYF. This sequence joins TRBV7-2 and TRBJ2-7; D is possibly TRBD2 (5 bases). This CDR3 has 15 amino acids. In germline, CDR1 is SGHTA, CDR2 FQGNSA. V lost 4 bases, J lost 3 bases, and 16 bases lay in between.

The rearrangement links TRBV5-1 to TRBJ1-4, with D unclear. The CDR3 totals 13 residues. Per the germline V gene, CDR1 is SGHRS and CDR2 is YFSETQ. Trimming cost V 4 bases and J 3 bases, with 7 bases left between them. CDR3 nucleotides: TGCGCCAGCAGCAACTCCCCTAATGAAAAACTGTTTTTT. It is translated as CASSNSPNEKLFF.

The rearrangement joins TRBV11-2 to TRBJ1-1; D remains ambiguous. CDR1 is SGHAT and CDR2 is FQNNGV in the germline V gene. V was cut by 1 base and J by 1 base, with 4 bases left in between. This CDR3 spans 13 amino acids. The CDR3 nucleotides read TGTGCCAGCAGCTTAGGTCAGAACACTGAAGCTTTCTTT. It specifies CASSLGQNTEAFF.

V usage is TRBV4-1 and J usage is TRBJ2-1, with a weak D call TRBD2 (5 bases). This CDR3 contains 14 residues. The V end was cut by 4 bases, the J end by 6 bases, with 13 bases between. Germline V lookup: CDR1 MGHRA, CDR2 YSYEKL. CDR3 in DNA: TGCGCCAGCAGCCTCTCGGACTGGACCAATGAGCAGTTCTTC. Its translation is CASSLSDWTNEQFF.

The DNA for the CDR3 is TGTGCCAGGGGACAGATTTACCGTCAGCCCCAGCATTTT. It codes for CARGQIYRQPQHF. This chain connects TRBV11-3 to TRBJ1-5, with 7 nucleotides matching TRBD1. This CDR3 region has 13 residues. Germline-derived CDR1 and CDR2 are SGHNT and YENEEA. The ends lost 9 bases at V and 6 bases at J; junction bases unmatched: 8.

The rearrangement links TRBV4-1 to TRBJ1-5, with TRBD1 matching over 7 bases. J was trimmed by 2 bases and V by 3 bases; bases with no gene match: 10. This CDR3 has 17 residues. Per germline, CDR1 MGHRA and CDR2 YSYEKL. CDR3 coding DNA: TGCGCCAGCAGCCAGGAACGACAGGGCCATCGCAATCAGCCCCAGCATTTT. The encoded protein is CASSQERQGHRNQPQHF.

V gene TRBV7-7 combines with J gene TRBJ2-2, with 11 bases matching TRBD2. CDR1 and CDR2 from the germline V gene are SSHAT and FNYEAQ (reference sequence). The CDR3 consists of 16 residues. The CDR3 loop reads CATRRLAGSNTGELFF. The CDR3 DNA sequence: TGTGCTACCCGAAGACTAGCGGGGTCGAACACCGGGGAGCTGTTTTTT.

The rearrangement joins TRBV11-1 to TRBJ2-3; possibly TRBD2 for D (5 bases). The CDR3 totals 15 residues. Deletions cut 8 bases from V and 5 bases from J, with 20 bases between. Germline CDR1 and CDR2: SGHAT and FQDESV (reference sequence). The CDR3 region is CASGGLFSGRDTQYF. For the CDR3, the DNA is TGTGCCAGCGGTGGACTGTTCAGTGGGCGAGATACGCAGTATTTT.

The chain recombines TRBV14 with TRBJ2-1; no reliable D call. The V gene lost 4 bases and the J gene lost 9 bases, with 13 bases spanning the gap. The V gene's germline CDR1 is SGHDN and CDR2 FVKESK. The CDR3 totals 13 residues. As DNA, the CDR3 is TGTGCCAGCAGCCGCCGTGGGCCAGGTGAGCAGTTCTTC. Translated, it gives CASSRRGPGEQFF.

The rearrangement joins TRBV6-1 to TRBJ1-1; 9 nucleotides match TRBD1. The V and J ends lost 3 bases and 5 bases, in that order; junction bases with no gene match: 4. The CDR3 has 14 residues. From germline, CDR1 is MNHNS and CDR2 SASEGT. CDR3 amino acids: CASSEGQGETEAFF. The CDR3 DNA sequence: TGTGCCAGCAGTGAGGGACAGGGAGAGACTGAAGCTTTCTTT.

This rearrangement joins TRBV5-8 to TRBJ1-2; possibly TRBD1 for D (5 bases). The CDR3 extends over 14 amino acids. V was cut by 4 bases and J by 7 bases, with 17 bases left in between. Germline V CDR1 and CDR2: SGHTS, YDEGEE. CDR3 loop: CASSLSRALSGYTF. The CDR3 coding sequence is TGTGCCAGCAGCCTGTCCAGGGCTCTCTCTGGCTACACCTTC.

This clone has more than one count but fewer than ten. V gene TRBV29-1 combines with J gene TRBJ2-2; 12 positions agree with TRBD2. V shed 6 bases, J shed 0 bases, and the junction held 2 bases outside the gene matches. The CDR3 is made up of 15 amino acids. Germline V lookup: CDR1 SQVTM, CDR2 ANQGSEA. The CDR3 nucleotides are TGCAGCGTCGGGACTAGCGGGTCGAACACCGGGGAGCTGTTTTTT. Its translation: CSVGTSGSNTGELFF.

V is TRBV3-1 (or the pseudogene TRBV3-2) and J is TRBJ2-2, with 8 bases lining up with TRBD2. CDR1 is LGHDT and CDR2 is YNNKEL in the germline V gene (reference sequence). V shed 1 base and J 1 base; nucleotides not matched to a gene: 5. The CDR3 sequence is 17 residues long. In DNA, the CDR3 is TGTGCCAGCAGCCAAGGGCCCCTAGCGGGGAACACCGGGGAGCTGTTTTTT. This encodes CASSQGPLAGNTGELFF.

V and J are TRBV3-1 (or the pseudogene TRBV3-2) and TRBJ2-3, with TRBD2 as a possible D gene (7 bases). This CDR3 has 16 amino acids. Trimming removed 4 bases from V and 2 bases from J, with 16 bases in between. CDR1 is LGHDT, CDR2 YNNKEL, per germline (reference sequence). The CDR3 bases are TGTGCCAGCAGCCCCGCGGAGGGGGGGCCCACAGATACGCAGTATTTT. Its protein is CASSPAEGGPTDTQYF.

The J gene is TRBJ2-7, the V gene TRBV11-2, with 7 bases matching TRBD2. J lost 0 bases, V lost 5 bases, and 10 bases had no gene match. This CDR3 region has 16 residues. Germline CDR1 reads SGHAT; CDR2 reads FQNNGV. The CDR3 spells CASSPIRRTSSYEQYF. The DNA for the CDR3 is TGTGCCAGCAGCCCGATCCGAAGGACTAGCTCCTACGAGCAGTACTTC.